One sample yielded the 18 T cell receptor beta chains listed below, sequenced in a study of regulatory T cells in long-lasting Graves disease. HTBI primers from iRepertoire and Arm-PCR of CDR3 regions yielded the TCR beta libraries. TCRdb itself ran the multiplex PCR reads through MiXCR, one entry per CDR3 protein. Here the sample spans around 250,000 distinct CDR3 sequences, 20% being singletons. Time point described: newly diagnosed GD, antithyroid drugs for less than 3 months. Researchers made the TCR library from RNA that was extracted from PBMCs. The specimen comprised peripheral blood mononuclear cells (PBMCs), sampled at new diagnosis, from a patient treated with antithyroid drugs. The receptors stem from a female donor with Graves disease.

A note on this clonotype: Given a much more abundant clone one base away, this may be a read error. The rearrangement links TRBV5-1 to TRBJ1-5, with D perhaps matching TRBD1 (6 bases). CDR1 and CDR2 from the germline V gene are SGHRS and YFSETQ. The CDR3 loop spans 17 amino acids. As DNA, the CDR3 is TGCGCCAGCAGCTTAGGACCTCAGGGGTCTAGCAATCAGCCCCGGCATTTT. It translates to CASSLGPQGSSNQPRHF.

In its sample, this clonotype was seen a few times. The rearrangement links TRBV4-3 to TRBJ1-4; possibly TRBD1 for D (5 bases). Deletions cut 4 bases from V and 5 bases from J, with 8 bases between. CDR1 LGHNA and CDR2 YSLEER come from the germline V gene. The CDR3 runs 13 residues. The CDR3 bases are TGCGCCAGCAGCCGGGGGGTCAATGAAAAACTGTTTTTT. It encodes CASSRGVNEKLFF.

CDR3 region: CASRFFEDGEQFF. The DNA of the CDR3 is TGTGCCAGCCGTTTTTTTGAGGACGGTGAGCAGTTCTTC. The gene calls are TRBV5-4 and TRBJ2-1; D is unclear. The CDR3 runs to 13 residues. CDR1 SGHNT and CDR2 YYREEE come from the germline V gene (reference sequence). Deletions cut 7 bases from V and 9 bases from J, with 17 bases between.

This clonotype was observed many times. CDR3 coding DNA: TGTGCCAGCAGCCAGCCGAGGGGGGCGAACACCGGGGAGCTGTTTTTT. Translating gives CASSQPRGANTGELFF. The V gene is TRBV7-2, the J gene TRBJ2-2, with D perhaps assigned TRBD1 or TRBD2 (6 bases each). CDR1 is SGHTA and CDR2 is FQGNSA in the germline V gene. V was clipped by 5 bases and J by 0 bases, with 13 bases between them. This CDR3 is built from 16 residues.

V usage is TRBV11-2 and J usage is TRBJ2-7, with 12 positions matching TRBD2. Germline trimming cut 5 bases from V and 5 bases from J; bases unmatched to any gene: 7. This CDR3 is built from 15 residues. Germline V lookup: CDR1 SGHAT, CDR2 FQNNGV. CDR3 residues: CASSPLAGGKNEQYF. CDR3 coding DNA: TGTGCCAGCAGCCCTCTAGCGGGAGGGAAGAACGAGCAGTACTTC.

This clonotype was observed at least ten times. The V and J genes are TRBV7-6 and TRBJ2-3; tentative D call: TRBD2 (5 bases). The CDR3 is made up of 15 amino acids. Germline loops: CDR1 SGHVS, CDR2 FNYEAQ. V was pared by 4 bases and J by 0 bases, with 11 bases between. Written as DNA, the CDR3 is TGTGCCAGCAGCTCGGGGTCAACAAGCACAGATACGCAGTATTTT. Translated, it gives CASSSGSTSTDTQYF. The full variable domain, its missing parts supplied by reference TRBV7-6 and TRBJ2-3, is GAGVSQSPRYKVTKRGQDVALRCDPISGHVSLYWYRQALGQGPEFLTYFNYEAQQDKSGLPNDRFSAERPEGSISTLTIQRTEQRDSAMYRCASSSGSTSTDTQYFGPGTRLTVL.

This clonotype has a handful of counts. This chain joins TRBV6-1 and TRBJ2-1; 10 nucleotides match TRBD2. The germline V gene encodes CDR1 MNHNS and CDR2 SASEGT. The CDR3 runs 14 residues. With V trimmed by 8 bases and J by 12 bases, 13 bases remained unmatched. The CDR3 here is CASGQASGGLGQFF. The CDR3 DNA is TGTGCCAGCGGTCAGGCTAGCGGGGGCCTCGGGCAGTTCTTC.

The genes are TRBV4-1 and TRBJ1-5, with D perhaps TRBD1 (6 bases). CDR3 length: 16 amino acids. The germline V gene encodes CDR1 MGHRA and CDR2 YSYEKL. The ends were cut back, 3 bases at V and 0 bases at J, with 12 bases in the middle. As DNA, the CDR3 is TGCGCCAGCAGCCAGCTGCAGGGGAATAGCAATCAGCCCCAGCATTTT. Translation gives CASSQLQGNSNQPQHF.

As regards this clonotype: A far larger clone is off by one base, so a read error is likely. This chain uses TRBV7-9 with TRBJ2-7; 7 bases agree with TRBD1. Germline V gene lookup returns CDR1 SEHNR and CDR2 FQNEAQ (reference sequence). The CDR3 consists of 15 residues. CDR3 sequence reads: CTSSPGQVVPYEQYF. In DNA, the CDR3 is TGTACCAGCAGCCCCGGACAGGTGGTACCCTACGAGCAGTACTTC. Combining the CDR3 with reference TRBV7-9 and TRBJ2-7 gives the whole variable domain DTGVSQNPRHKITKRGQNVTFRCDPISEHNRLYWYRQTLGQGPEFLTYFQNEAQLEKSRLLSDRFSAERPKGSFSTLEIQRTEQGDSAMYLCTSSPGQVVPYEQYFGPGTRLTVT.

As regards this clonotype: A far larger clone is only one base removed, so a read error is likely. J is TRBJ2-5 and V is TRBV6-2 or TRBV6-3, with 14 bases identical to TRBD2. Gene TRBJ2-1 matches the end of the DNA better, so the J call may be wrong. The CDR3 contains 17 residues. Per germline, CDR1 MNHEY and CDR2 SVGEGT. The CDR3 DNA is TGTGCCAGCACCTTGACTAGCGGGGGGGTGGTCAACAATGAGCAGTTCTTC. This translates into CASTLTSGGVVNNEQFF.

This clonotype was counted only a few times. The CDR3 region is CASSLQSSSYEQYF. DNA of the CDR3: TGTGCCAGCAGCCTACAGTCGAGCTCCTACGAGCAGTACTTC. This chain uses TRBV5-5 with TRBJ2-7, with no clear D. The germline gives CDR1 SGHKS, CDR2 YYEKEE (reference sequence). The CDR3 sequence is 14 residues long. V was shortened by 4 bases and J by 0 bases, with 11 bases between the two germline ends.

The rearrangement joins TRBV7-2 to TRBJ1-4; TRBD1 matches at 7 bases. Per the germline V gene, CDR1 is SGHTA and CDR2 is FQGNSA. This CDR3 is built from 17 residues. V trimming: 2 bases; J trimming: 2 bases; junction bases outside the gene matches: 8. This chain's CDR3 is CASSLSRQGGTNEKLFF. The CDR3, as DNA: TGTGCCAGCAGCTTAAGCCGACAGGGAGGCACTAATGAAAAACTGTTTTTT. Filled out from reference TRBV7-2 and TRBJ1-4, the complete variable domain reads GAGVSQSPSNKVTEKGKDVELRCDPISGHTALYWYRQSLGQGLEFLIYFQGNSAPDKSGLPSDRFSAERTGGSVSTLTIQRTQQEDSAVYLCASSLSRQGGTNEKLFFGSGTQLSVL.

This clonotype was found many times. V usage is TRBV30 and J usage is TRBJ2-1, with D perhaps being TRBD1 or TRBD2 (5 bases each). V was clipped by 5 bases and J by 0 bases, with 14 bases between them. CDR1 and CDR2 (germline): GTSNPN, SVGIG (reference sequence). This CDR3 contains 15 residues. CDR3 nucleotide sequence: TGTGCCTGGCAGCTGGGGACCAGCTCCTACAATGAGCAGTTCTTC. Encoded protein: CAWQLGTSSYNEQFF.

This clonotype was counted ten times or more. V and J are TRBV4-3 and TRBJ1-1, with D maybe TRBD1 (5 bases). The CDR3 consists of 14 residues. The germline gives CDR1 LGHNA, CDR2 YSLEER. The ends were cut back, 0 bases at V and 10 bases at J, with 15 bases in the middle. DNA of the CDR3: TGCGCCAGCAGCCAAGAAGGAGGGGTTCTGGGAGCTTTCTTT. It translates to CASSQEGGVLGAFF.

A note on this clonotype: One base away lies a much larger clone, so this may be a sequencing read error. The rearrangement links TRBV29-1 to TRBJ2-1, with 9 bases matching TRBD1. Germline CDR1 is SQVTM and CDR2 is ANQGSEA. This CDR3 is built from 15 residues. The CDR3 loop is CSSHLGQGFYSEQFF. CDR3 DNA: TGCAGCTCTCACTTGGGACAGGGCTTTTACAGTGAGCAGTTCTTC.

On this clonotype: A much larger clone differs from this one at a single base, so this may be a read error. V gene TRBV28 combines with J gene TRBJ2-5, with D uncertain. The DNA end lines up better with TRBJ2-1; the J call may be wrong. The CDR3 runs 13 residues. In germline, CDR1 is MDHEN, CDR2 SYDVKM. The CDR3 DNA sequence: TGTGCCAGCAATCCACCCCCCCAGAATGAGCAGTTCTTC. The encoded protein is CASNPPPQNEQFF.

The chain has TRBV5-4 and TRBJ2-5; D is perhaps TRBD2 (6 bases). V lost 4 bases and J lost 5, with 9 bases in between. The CDR3 has 12 amino acids. CDR1 and CDR2 (germline): SGHNT, YYREEE (reference sequence). The CDR3 DNA is TGTGCCAGCAGCGAGGGGAGGGAGACCCAGTACTTC. Its protein product is CASSEGRETQYF.

V is TRBV11-3 and J is TRBJ1-3, with 9 bases fitting TRBD1. The CDR3 has 15 amino acids. V shed 2 bases and J 6 bases; nucleotides not matched to a gene: 5. Germline CDR1 and CDR2: SGHNT and YENEEA. CDR3 sequence (DNA): TGTGCCAGCAGCTTACCAAGGACAGGGGTAAACACCATATATTTT. This codes for CASSLPRTGVNTIYF. Supplemented by reference TRBV11-3 and TRBJ1-3, the full variable domain reads EAGVVQSPRYKIIEKKQPVAFWCNPISGHNTLYWYLQNLGQGPELLIRYENEEAVDDSQLPKDRFSAERLKGVDSTLKIQPAELGDSAVYLCASSLPRTGVNTIYFGEGSWLTVV.